The 17 T cell receptor beta chains below come from one sample, sequenced in a study of T cell responses to AZD1222 COVID-19 vaccine. The data were produced by immunoSEQ multiplex PCR, yet TCRdb's version contains in-frame clones alone and is incomplete. Among over 85,000 clones, approximately 90% were seen once, and the ten largest hold just under 7.5%. Source: peripheral blood, taken on day 0 of AZD1222 vaccination. The source is an adult in good health.

The chain combines TRBV6-2 or TRBV6-3 with TRBJ1-1; D is ambiguous. This CDR3 has 14 residues. Trimming removed 5 bases from V and 0 bases from J, with 10 bases in between. Germline V gene sequence: CDR1 MNHEY, CDR2 SVGEGT. This CDR3 reads CASSPRPMNTEAFF. The CDR3 DNA follows: TGTGCCAGCAGTCCAAGACCGATGAACACTGAAGCTTTCTTT.

The chain has TRBV7-2 and TRBJ1-1, with D unresolved. Trimming left V 4 bases short and J 5 bases short, with 17 bases between. The CDR3 runs to 15 residues. Per the germline V gene, CDR1 is SGHTA and CDR2 is FQGNSA. CDR3 amino acids: CASSSPIGRDTEAFF. CDR3 DNA: TGTGCCAGCAGCTCTCCCATTGGGCGGGATACTGAAGCTTTCTTT.

The rearrangement links TRBV5-5 to TRBJ2-7; D is ambiguous. Looked up from germline, CDR1 is SGHKS and CDR2 is YYEKEE (reference sequence). The CDR3 extends over 16 amino acids. The V and J ends lost 0 bases and 4 bases respectively, with 17 bases between them. The CDR3 DNA follows: TGTGCCAGCAGCTTGGAGTGGACCGCTGGGATTTACGAGCAGTACTTC. This sequence encodes CASSLEWTAGIYEQYF. Supplemented by reference TRBV5-5 and TRBJ2-7, the full variable domain reads DAGVTQSPTHLIKTRGQQVTLRCSPISGHKSVSWYQQVLGQGPQFIFQYYEKEERGRGNFPDRFSARQFPNYSSELNVNALLLGDSALYLCASSLEWTAGIYEQYFGPGTRLTVT.

The chain links TRBV6-5 to TRBJ1-5; D gene unclear. Deletions cut 5 bases from V and 3 bases from J, with 8 bases between. Germline lookup yields CDR1 MNHEY and CDR2 SVGAGI. The CDR3 contains 13 residues. The CDR3 region has the DNA TGTGCCAGCAGTAGCGCCCCCAATCAGCCCCAGCATTTT. This codes for CASSSAPNQPQHF.

V usage is TRBV12-3 or TRBV12-4 and J usage is TRBJ1-2; the D is unclear. The V end was cut by 5 bases, the J end by 7 bases, with 14 bases between. The CDR3 extends over 13 amino acids. The CDR3 DNA reads as TGTGCCAGCAGTCAGGACGGAGAGCGTGGCTACACCTTC. Amino acids: CASSQDGERGYTF.

This sequence joins TRBV3-1 (or the pseudogene TRBV3-2) and TRBJ2-2, with TRBD2 matching 7 bases. This CDR3 spans 15 amino acids. Looked up from germline, CDR1 is LGHDT and CDR2 is YNNKEL (reference sequence). With V trimmed by 4 bases and J by 6 bases, 8 bases remained unmatched. This chain's CDR3 is CASSPWTSSSGELFF. The CDR3 DNA reads TGTGCCAGCAGCCCCTGGACTAGTTCATCCGGGGAGCTGTTTTTT.

This chain joins TRBV11-3 and TRBJ2-3; no reliable D call. Germline loops: CDR1 SGHNT, CDR2 YENEEA. V lost 3 bases and J 2 bases, leaving 18 bases between the germline ends. The CDR3 length is 17 residues. CDR3 DNA: TGTGCCAGCAGCTTGTTGGGTAAGATGATCCCCACAGATACGCAGTATTTT. Protein sequence: CASSLLGKMIPTDTQYF.

This clone was recorded only once. The chain joins TRBV7-9 to TRBJ1-1, with a possible D match to TRBD1 (5 bases). CDR1 is SEHNR and CDR2 is FQNEAQ in the germline V gene (reference sequence). The CDR3 is 14 amino acids. V was pared by 4 bases and J by 5 bases, with 14 bases between. CDR3 in amino acids: CASSSDRDRTEAFF. DNA for the CDR3: TGTGCCAGCAGCTCCGACAGAGACCGAACTGAAGCTTTCTTT.

The rearrangement uses TRBV28 and TRBJ2-5, with 12 bases fitting TRBD2. V lost 2 bases and J lost 4; bases outside the gene matches: 5. The CDR3 totals 16 residues. Per the germline V gene, CDR1 is MDHEN and CDR2 is SYDVKM. CDR3: CASSLPGLAGSETQYF. In DNA form, the CDR3 reads TGTGCCAGCAGTTTACCGGGACTAGCGGGCTCAGAGACCCAGTACTTC.

The V and J genes are TRBV5-4 and TRBJ1-6; D unresolved. With 0 bases removed from V and 5 bases from J, the gap between germline ends came to 9 bases. The CDR3 has 15 amino acids. CDR1 is SGHNT, CDR2 YYREEE, per germline (reference sequence). The CDR3, as DNA: TGTGCCAGCAGCTTGGACAGATTGCATAATTCACCCCTCCACTTT. Residues: CASSLDRLHNSPLHF.

V is TRBV11-2 and J is TRBJ2-7; 15 nucleotides align to TRBD2. The CDR3 consists of 18 residues. With 5 bases clipped from V and 1 base from J, the junction kept 9 bases outside the gene matches. Germline values: CDR1 SGHAT, CDR2 FQNNGV. As DNA, the CDR3 is TGTGCCAGCAGCATAAAGGCTGGACTAGCGGGAGGGTCCTACGAGCAGTACTTC. The encoded protein is CASSIKAGLAGGSYEQYF.

The chain recombines TRBV19 with TRBJ2-7; 9 bases are a match to TRBD1. This CDR3 comprises 14 residues. Germline V lookup: CDR1 LNHDA, CDR2 SQIVND (reference sequence). Unmatched junction bases numbered 9, after V lost 6 bases and J lost 6 bases. As DNA, the CDR3 is TGTGCCAGTAGGCCCCGGGACAGGGTGGGCGAGCAGTACTTC. It translates to CASRPRDRVGEQYF.

V and J are TRBV19 and TRBJ2-1; tentative D call: TRBD2 (7 bases). This CDR3 region has 15 residues. CDR1 is LNHDA, CDR2 SQIVND, per germline (reference sequence). V lost 5 bases to trimming and J lost 5 bases, with 16 bases between them. In nucleotides, the CDR3 is TGTGCCAGTAGTGTCCGGGGGGCTGATCACAATGAGCAGTTCTTC. It encodes CASSVRGADHNEQFF.

CDR3 DNA sequence: TGTGCCATCAGTGACCGGGCTAGCGGGAGCTACGAGCAGTACTTC. It codes for CAISDRASGSYEQYF. The chain uses TRBV10-3 and TRBJ2-7, with 10 bases lining up with TRBD2. The CDR3 contains 15 residues. Trimming at V came to 3 bases and at J to 3 bases, leaving 5 bases not matched to a gene. CDR1 and CDR2 from the germline V gene are ENHRY and SYGVKD.

The chain recombines TRBV28 with TRBJ2-6; D may be TRBD1 (5 bases). The germline V gene encodes CDR1 MDHEN and CDR2 SYDVKM. The CDR3 consists of 14 residues. Trimming removed 9 bases from V and 4 bases from J, with 13 bases in between. Written as DNA, the CDR3 is TGTGCCAGTATAGGGGCGCCGGGGGCCAACGTCCTGACTTTC. Its protein product is CASIGAPGANVLTF. Supplemented by reference TRBV28 and TRBJ2-6, the full variable domain reads DVKVTQSSRYLVKRTGEKVFLECVQDMDHENMFWYRQDPGLGLRLIYFSYDVKMKEKGDIPEGYSVSREKKERFSLILESASTNQTSMYLCASIGAPGANVLTFGAGSRLTVL.

This chain joins TRBV12-3 or TRBV12-4 and TRBJ2-1; D might be TRBD2 (6 bases). V was trimmed by 1 base and J by 9 bases, leaving 10 bases between them. CDR3 length: 13 amino acids. CDR3 bases: TGTGCCAGCAGTTTAGAATTGGGACTTGAGCAGTTCTTC. Translating gives CASSLELGLEQFF.

The DNA of the CDR3 is TGTGCCAGCACGCCAGGCGCCTACAATGAGCAGTTCTTC. It specifies CASTPGAYNEQFF. The genes are TRBV12-3 or TRBV12-4 and TRBJ2-1; no reliable D call. The CDR3 sequence is 13 residues long. V shed 7 bases and J shed 2 bases, with 9 bases lying between them.